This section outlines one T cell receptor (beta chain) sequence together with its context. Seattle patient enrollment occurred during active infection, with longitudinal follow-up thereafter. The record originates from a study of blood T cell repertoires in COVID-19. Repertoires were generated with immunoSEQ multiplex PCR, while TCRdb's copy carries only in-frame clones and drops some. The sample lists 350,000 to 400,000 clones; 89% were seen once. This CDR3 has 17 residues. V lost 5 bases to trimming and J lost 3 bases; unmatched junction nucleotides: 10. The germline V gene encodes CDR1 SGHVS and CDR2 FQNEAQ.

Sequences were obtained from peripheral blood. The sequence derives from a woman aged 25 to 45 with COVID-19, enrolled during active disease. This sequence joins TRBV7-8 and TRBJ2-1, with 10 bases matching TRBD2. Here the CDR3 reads CASSLLLAGLLYNEQFF. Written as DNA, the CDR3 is TGTGCCAGCAGCCTGTTACTAGCGGGACTACTCTACAATGAGCAGTTCTTC. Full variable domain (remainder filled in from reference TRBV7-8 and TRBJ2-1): GAGVSQSPRYKVAKRGQDVALRCDPISGHVSLFWYQQALGQGPEFLTYFQNEAQLDKSGLPSDRFFAERPEGSVSTLKIQRTQQEDSAVYLCASSLLLAGLLYNEQFFGPGTRLTVL.